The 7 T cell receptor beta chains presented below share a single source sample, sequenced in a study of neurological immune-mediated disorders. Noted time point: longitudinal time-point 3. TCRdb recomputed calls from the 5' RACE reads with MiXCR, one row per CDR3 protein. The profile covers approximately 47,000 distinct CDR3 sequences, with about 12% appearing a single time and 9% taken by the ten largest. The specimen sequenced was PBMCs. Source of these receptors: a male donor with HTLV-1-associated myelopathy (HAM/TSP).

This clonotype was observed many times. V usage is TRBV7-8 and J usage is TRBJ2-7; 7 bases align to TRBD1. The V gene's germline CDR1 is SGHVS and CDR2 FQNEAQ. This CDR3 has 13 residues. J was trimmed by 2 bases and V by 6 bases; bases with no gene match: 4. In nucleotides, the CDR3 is TGTGCCAGCAGGGGGGACAGCGCCTACGAGCAGTACTTC. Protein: CASRGDSAYEQYF.

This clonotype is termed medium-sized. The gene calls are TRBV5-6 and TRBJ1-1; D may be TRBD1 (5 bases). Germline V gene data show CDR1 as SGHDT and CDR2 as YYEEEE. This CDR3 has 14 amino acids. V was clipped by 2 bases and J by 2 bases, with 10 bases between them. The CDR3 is CASSFRGINTEAFF. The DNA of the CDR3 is TGTGCCAGCAGCTTCCGGGGGATCAACACTGAAGCTTTCTTT.

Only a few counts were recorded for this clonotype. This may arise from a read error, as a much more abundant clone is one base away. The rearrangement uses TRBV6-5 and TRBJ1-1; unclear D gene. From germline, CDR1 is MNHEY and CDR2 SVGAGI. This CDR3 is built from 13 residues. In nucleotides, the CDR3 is TGTGTCAGCAGCTTTCAGCCTAACACTGAAGCTTTCTTT. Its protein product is CVSSFQPNTEAFF.

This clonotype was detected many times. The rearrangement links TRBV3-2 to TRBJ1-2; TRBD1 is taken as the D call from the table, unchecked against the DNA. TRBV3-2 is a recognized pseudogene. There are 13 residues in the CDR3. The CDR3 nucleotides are TGTGCCAGCAGCCAAGCAGGGGAGTATGGCTACACCTTC. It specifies CASSQAGEYGYTF.

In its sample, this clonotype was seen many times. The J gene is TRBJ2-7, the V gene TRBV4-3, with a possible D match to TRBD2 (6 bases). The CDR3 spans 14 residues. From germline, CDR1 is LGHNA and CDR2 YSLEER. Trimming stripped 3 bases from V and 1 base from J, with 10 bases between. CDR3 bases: TGCGCCAGCAGCCAGGACGGGGGATCCTACGAGCAGTACTTC. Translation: CASSQDGGSYEQYF.

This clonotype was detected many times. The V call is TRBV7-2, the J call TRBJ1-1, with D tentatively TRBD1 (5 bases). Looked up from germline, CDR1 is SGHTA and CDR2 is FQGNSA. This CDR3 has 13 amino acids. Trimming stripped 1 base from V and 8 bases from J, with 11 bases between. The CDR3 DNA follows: TGTGCCAGCAGCTTAGATGTGACAGTCGAAGCTTTCTTT. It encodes CASSLDVTVEAFF.

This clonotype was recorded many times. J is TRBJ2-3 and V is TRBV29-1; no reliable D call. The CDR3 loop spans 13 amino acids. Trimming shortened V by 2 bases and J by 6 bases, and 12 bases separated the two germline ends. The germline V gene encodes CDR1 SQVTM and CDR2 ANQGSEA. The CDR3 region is CSVETGPADTQYF. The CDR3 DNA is TGCAGCGTTGAAACCGGGCCCGCTGATACGCAGTATTTT.